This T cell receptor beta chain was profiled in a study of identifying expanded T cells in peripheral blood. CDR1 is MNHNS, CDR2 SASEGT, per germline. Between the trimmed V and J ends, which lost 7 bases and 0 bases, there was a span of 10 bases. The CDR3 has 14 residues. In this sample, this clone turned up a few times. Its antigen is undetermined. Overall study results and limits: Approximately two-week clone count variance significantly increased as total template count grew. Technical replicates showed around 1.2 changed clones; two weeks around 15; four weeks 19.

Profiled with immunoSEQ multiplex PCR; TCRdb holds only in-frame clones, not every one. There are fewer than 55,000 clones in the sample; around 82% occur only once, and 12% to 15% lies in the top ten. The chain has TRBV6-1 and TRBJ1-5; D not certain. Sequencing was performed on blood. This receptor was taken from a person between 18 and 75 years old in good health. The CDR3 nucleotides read TGTGCCAGCACCCAGAGGTTTAGCAATCAGCCCCAGCATTTT. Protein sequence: CASTQRFSNQPQHF.